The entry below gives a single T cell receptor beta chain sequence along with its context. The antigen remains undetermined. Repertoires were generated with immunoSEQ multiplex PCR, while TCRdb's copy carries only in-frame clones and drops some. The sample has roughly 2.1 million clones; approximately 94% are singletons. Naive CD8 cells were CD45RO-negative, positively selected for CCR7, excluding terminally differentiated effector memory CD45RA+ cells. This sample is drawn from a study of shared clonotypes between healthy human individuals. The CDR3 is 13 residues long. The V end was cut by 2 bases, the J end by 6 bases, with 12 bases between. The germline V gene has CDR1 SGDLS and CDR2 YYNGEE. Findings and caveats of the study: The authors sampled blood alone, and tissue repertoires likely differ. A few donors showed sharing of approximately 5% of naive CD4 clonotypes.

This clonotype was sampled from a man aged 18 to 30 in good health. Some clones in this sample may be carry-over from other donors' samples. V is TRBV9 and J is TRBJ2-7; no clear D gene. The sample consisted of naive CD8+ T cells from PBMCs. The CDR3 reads CASSVGVSSEQYF. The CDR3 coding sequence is TGTGCCAGCAGCGTCGGCGTCAGCTCCGAGCAGTACTTC.